A few counts support the clone carrying this T cell receptor beta chain. Its antigen is still unknown. The same CDR3 can be traced to other DNA sequences in this sample. This specimen belongs to a study of shared clonotypes between healthy human individuals. Assay used: immunoSEQ multiplex PCR; TCRdb lists only in-frame clones, some missing. This repertoire shows 550,000 to 800,000 clones, around 72% found once; its top ten account for approximately 1.7%. Study results and caveats: When compared with the clonotypes that were shared by all four sorted-subset donors, the non-shared clonotypes turned out to have lower generation probabilities.

Germline V lookup: CDR1 SGHRS, CDR2 YFSETQ. The V end lost 0 bases, the J end lost 1 base, and 5 bases lay between the germline ends. The CDR3 length is 14 residues. The chain employs TRBV5-1 and TRBJ2-1; D is ambiguous. The TCR originated in a woman aged 25 to 45 in good health. Sequenced sample: memory CD4+ T cells sorted from blood. Noted subset: CD45RA-negative fraction. CDR3 sequence: CASSLGGSYNEQFF. The CDR3 nucleotides read TGCGCCAGCAGCTTGGGCGGATCCTACAATGAGCAGTTCTTC. Using reference TRBV5-1 and TRBJ2-1 for the parts outside the CDR3, the full variable domain is KAGVTQTPRYLIKTRGQQVTLSCSPISGHRSVSWYQQTPGQGLQFLFEYFSETQRNKGNFPGRFSGRQFSNSRSEMNVSTLELGDSALYLCASSLGGSYNEQFFGPGTRLTVL.